This T cell receptor (beta chain) was sequenced in a study of T cell changes during pregnancy in multiple sclerosis. This clone was picked up many times. The germline V gene has CDR1 MNHNS and CDR2 SASEGT. V gave up 6 bases and J gave up 0 bases, with 9 bases separating them. This CDR3 is built from 14 residues. Clones were sequenced by immunoSEQ multiplex PCR, and TCRdb holds only the in-frame ones, with some missing. The table includes roughly 70,000 clones, 90% detected once. The sequencing used peripheral blood, collected in the third trimester of pregnancy. The chain employs TRBV6-1 and TRBJ1-5; TRBD1 is a possible D gene (6 bases). This TCR was recovered from a female donor with multiple sclerosis, enrolled in a pregnancy study. The CDR3 DNA sequence: TGTGCCAGCAGGTGGACAGATAGCAATCAGCCCCAGCATTTT. As protein: CASRWTDSNQPQHF.